This record concerns one T cell receptor (beta chain) sequence. Its specificity is not known. This entry belongs to a study of cytomegalovirus exposure and HLA in healthy donors. Study-level information: In a later analysis, the 110 or so validation repertoires were reported to have used the same platform as the roughly 600 first-cohort repertoires. Study results and limitations: For most TCR sequences rarity was the rule, although some public TCRs occurred in many donors. According to a subsequent analysis, TCR clusters from the first cohort were inclined to appear together in the 90 to 150 validation repertoires.

Germline V gene sequence: CDR1 MGHDK, CDR2 SYGVNS. V was cut by 2 bases and J by 5 bases, with 9 bases left in between. CDR3 length equals 13 residues. TCRdb's copy holds only in-frame clones and misses some; the assay was immunoSEQ multiplex PCR. Seen here are roughly 140,000 clones, approximately 86% observed once, and the top ten hold under 9%. The chain joins TRBV25-1 to TRBJ1-2; a weak D match, TRBD1 (5 bases). The receptor's source is a man aged 18 to 30 in good health and CMV-seropositive. Sample: PBMCs. This chain's CDR3 is CASSEQTAYGYTF. Here the CDR3 DNA reads TGTGCCAGCAGTGAACAGACAGCTTATGGCTACACCTTC.